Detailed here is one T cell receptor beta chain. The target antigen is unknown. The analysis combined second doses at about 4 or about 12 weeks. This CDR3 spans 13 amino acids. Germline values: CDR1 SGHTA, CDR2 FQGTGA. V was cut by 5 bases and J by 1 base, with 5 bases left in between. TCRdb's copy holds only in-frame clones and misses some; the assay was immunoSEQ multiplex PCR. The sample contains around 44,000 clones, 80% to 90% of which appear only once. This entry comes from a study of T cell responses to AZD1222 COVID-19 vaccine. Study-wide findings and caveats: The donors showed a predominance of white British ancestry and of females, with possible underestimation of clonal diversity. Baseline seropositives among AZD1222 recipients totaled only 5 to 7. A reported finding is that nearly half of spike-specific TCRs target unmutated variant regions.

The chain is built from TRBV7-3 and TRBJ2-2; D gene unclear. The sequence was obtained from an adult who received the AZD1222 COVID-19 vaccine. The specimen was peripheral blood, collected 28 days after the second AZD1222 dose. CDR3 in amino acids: CASSTQNTGELFF. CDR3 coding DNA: TGTGCCAGCAGCACGCAGAACACCGGGGAGCTGTTTTTT.